The rows below give T cell receptor beta chains drawn from one sample of a study of regulatory T cells. Sequencing used immunoSEQ multiplex PCR; TCRdb keeps in-frame clones, though not all of them. This table holds about 17,000 clones, more than 85% found once. The sample taken for sequencing was CD8+ T cells sorted from blood. The receptors were gathered from a person aged 18 to 30 with CD3G deficiency. Each CDR3 is given with its conserved first and last residue. Each record gives: D gene, J gene, clone size, V gene, CDR3 protein, CDR3 DNA. D genes are given only for firm matches. For some rows the clone size is stated as once, few or many, or as a class when expanded; others skip it.

TRBD2 TRBJ2-1 - TRBV9 CASSASGSSYNEQFF TGTGCCAGCAGCGCTAGCGGTAGCTCCTACAATGAGCAGTTCTTC
TRBD2 TRBJ2-1 - TRBV15 CATSDSGTSGEGEQFF TGTGCCACCAGCGATTCCGGGACTAGCGGGGAGGGTGAGCAGTTCTTC
- TRBJ1-2 - TRBV27 CASSPGPNYGYTF TGTGCCAGCAGTCCGGGACCCAACTATGGCTACACCTTC
- TRBJ1-1 - TRBV6-5 CASSYGGGGTEAFF TGTGCCAGCAGTTACGGGGGCGGCGGCACTGAAGCTTTCTTT
- TRBJ2-4 - TRBV9 CASSVVLEGYF TGTGCCAGCAGCGTAGTCCTGGAGGGGTACTTC
- TRBJ1-1 - TRBV27 CASSLSLDVNAFF TGTGCCAGCAGCTTATCGTTGGACGTGAATGCTTTCTTT
- TRBJ2-6 - TRBV28 CASSSQGANVLTF TGTGCCAGCAGTTCTCAGGGGGCCAACGTCCTGACTTTC
- TRBJ1-1 once TRBV10-1 CASSESRRPVSEAFF TGCGCCAGCAGTGAGTCGCGACGGCCGGTCTCTGAAGCTTTCTTT
- TRBJ2-7 - TRBV28 CASSPRTAYEQYF TGTGCCAGCAGTCCGCGGACAGCCTACGAGCAGTACTTC
- TRBJ1-1 once TRBV10-3 CASRLGNTEAFF TGTGCCAGTAGGCTGGGGAACACTGAAGCTTTCTTT
- TRBJ1-5 - TRBV15 CATSRERWGNQPQHF TGTGCCACCAGCAGAGAAAGATGGGGCAATCAGCCCCAGCATTTT
- TRBJ2-1 - TRBV19 CASSIAGDWNNEQFF TGTGCCAGTAGTATAGCGGGGGATTGGAACAATGAGCAGTTCTTC
- TRBJ1-6 - TRBV18 CASSRSRPYYNSPLHF TGTGCCAGCTCACGTTCGAGGCCTTATTATAATTCACCCCTCCACTTT
- TRBJ2-4 - TRBV28 CASSLRGAKNIQYF TGTGCCAGCAGCCTGCGTGGGGCCAAAAACATTCAGTACTTC
- TRBJ2-7 - TRBV7-8 CASSLDPASYEQYF TGTGCCAGCAGCTTAGATCCCGCCTCCTACGAGCAGTACTTC
TRBD1 TRBJ2-7 - TRBV28 CASSHPRGQGSYEQYF TGTGCCAGCAGTCACCCCCGGGGACAGGGGAGCTACGAGCAGTACTTC
- TRBJ1-4 - TRBV7-8 CASNNIRWGLNEKLFF TGTGCCAGCAATAACATCCGCTGGGGTTTAAATGAAAAACTGTTTTTT
TRBD2 TRBJ2-2 few TRBV4-3 CASSQERGSTGELFF TGCGCCAGCAGCCAAGAGCGGGGGTCCACCGGGGAGCTGTTTTTT
- TRBJ2-7 - TRBV5-1 CASSLNKRVYEQYF TGCGCCAGCAGCTTGAACAAGAGGGTCTACGAGCAGTACTTC
- TRBJ2-4 - TRBV7-2 CASSFPGKNIQYF TGTGCCAGCAGCTTCCCGGGGAAAAACATTCAGTACTTC
- TRBJ1-5 - TRBV9 CASSSGFSNQPQHF TGTGCCAGCAGCTCGGGGTTCAGCAATCAGCCCCAGCATTTT
TRBD2 TRBJ2-1 - TRBV28 CASSLLWAGGGNEQFF TGTGCCAGCAGTCTCCTGTGGGCGGGAGGAGGCAATGAGCAGTTCTTC
TRBD2 TRBJ2-3 - TRBV19 CASSIDGGVSTDTQYF TGTGCCAGTAGTATAGACGGGGGGGTTAGCACAGATACGCAGTATTTT
- TRBJ1-2 - TRBV6-5 CASHKGGNYNYGYTF TGTGCCAGCCACAAAGGAGGGAACTACAACTATGGCTACACCTTC
- TRBJ2-7 - TRBV10-1 CASSQNQEEQYF TGCGCCAGCAGCCAGAACCAGGAGGAACAGTACTTC
- TRBJ1-6 - TRBV27 CASQEVSSYNSPLHF TGTGCCAGCCAGGAGGTCAGCTCCTATAATTCACCCCTCCACTTT
TRBD2 TRBJ2-3 - TRBV11-2 CASSWTSGGTRKTDTQYF TGTGCCAGCAGCTGGACTAGCGGGGGGACCCGGAAGACAGATACGCAGTATTTT
- TRBJ1-1 - TRBV27 CASSLNRDTEAFF TGTGCCAGCAGTTTAAACAGGGACACTGAAGCTTTCTTT
- TRBJ2-7 - TRBV5-1 CASSLGEGEQYF TGCGCCAGCAGCTTGGGTGAGGGGGAGCAGTACTTC
- TRBJ1-1 - TRBV5-6 CASSLLYEAFF TGTGCCAGCAGCTTGTTGTATGAAGCTTTCTTT
- TRBJ1-4 - TRBV2 CASNLGPRELFF TGTGCCAGCAATTTGGGTCCACGGGAACTGTTTTTT
- TRBJ1-5 - TRBV6-6 CASSYSRDRPQHF TGTGCCAGCAGTTACAGCCGGGATAGGCCCCAGCATTTT
- TRBJ1-2 - TRBV7-9 CASSLVVWGYGYTF TGTGCCAGCAGCTTAGTGGTTTGGGGCTATGGCTACACCTTC
- TRBJ2-7 - TRBV28 CASSQQGGYEQYF TGTGCCAGCAGTCAACAGGGGGGGTACGAGCAGTACTTC
TRBD2 TRBJ2-1 - TRBV9 CASSVGGGADEQFF TGTGCCAGCAGCGTAGGGGGAGGGGCGGATGAGCAGTTCTTC
TRBD1 TRBJ2-5 few TRBV7-8 CASSPETGSKETQYF TGTGCCAGCAGCCCGGAGACAGGGTCCAAAGAGACCCAGTACTTC